The 27 T cell receptor beta chains given below trace back to one sample, sequenced in a study of shared clonotypes between healthy human individuals (dated by TCRdb to the early 2020s). Library preparation was by the immunoSEQ multiplex PCR assay. TCRdb holds this immuneACCESS table with in-frame rearrangements only. Some clones are missing; in checked studies, unresolved V genes explain under half, and the rest has no known cause. The sample records 2,500,000 or so clones, around 94% of which are singletons. The ten largest clonotypes hold over 0.12% of the sample. Sequencing was carried out using naive CD4+ T cells sorted from blood. The cell subset or site tag for this specimen amounts to: CD45RA+ positively selected. Receptor source: a man aged 18-30 years in good health.

The genes are TRBV5-1 and TRBJ2-1; D might be TRBD2 (6 bases). Germline V CDR1 and CDR2: SGHRS, YFSETQ. The CDR3 totals 14 residues. V was trimmed by 0 bases and J by 7 bases, leaving 11 bases between them. The DNA for the CDR3 is TGCGCCAGCAGCTTGGAAGGGACTCCAAATGAGCAGTTCTTC. Amino acids: CASSLEGTPNEQFF.

This clone has just a few counts. The rearrangement links TRBV7-9 to TRBJ1-1; D call uncertain. CDR1 and CDR2 from the germline V gene are SEHNR and FQNEAQ (reference sequence). V was pared by 3 bases and J by 4 bases, with 9 bases between. This CDR3 contains 13 residues. The CDR3 nucleotides read TGTGCCAGCAGCTTGTGGGAGGGCACTGAAGCTTTCTTT. This gives the protein CASSLWEGTEAFF.

This chain connects TRBV7-2 to TRBJ2-7, with D unresolved. Trimming took 2 bases from V and 6 from J, leaving 8 bases between them. The germline CDR1 and CDR2 sequences are SGHTA and FQGNSA. The CDR3 is 12 residues long. For the CDR3, the DNA is TGTGCCAGCAGCTTAAAGCTTTTCGAGCAGTACTTC. This gives the protein CASSLKLFEQYF. Together with reference TRBV7-2 and TRBJ2-7, the CDR3 gives the full variable domain: GAGVSQSPSNKVTEKGKDVELRCDPISGHTALYWYRQSLGQGLEFLIYFQGNSAPDKSGLPSDRFSAERTGGSVSTLTIQRTQQEDSAVYLCASSLKLFEQYFGPGTRLTVT.

The rearrangement uses TRBV5-1 and TRBJ2-6; 9 bases are shared with TRBD1. The CDR3 length is 17 residues. CDR1 is SGHRS and CDR2 is YFSETQ in the germline V gene. J gave up 0 bases and V 5 bases, and 6 bases lay outside the gene matches. For the CDR3, the DNA is TGCGCCAGCAGGTGGGGACAGGGATCCTCTGGGGCCAACGTCCTGACTTTC. Translation gives CASRWGQGSSGANVLTF.

J is TRBJ1-6 and V is TRBV5-1; 7 nucleotides align to TRBD1. The germline gives CDR1 SGHRS, CDR2 YFSETQ. This CDR3 has 13 residues. The J segment lost 6 bases and the V segment lost 7 bases, leaving 4 bases of the junction unmatched. CDR3 in amino acids: CASGQEVNSPLHF. The CDR3 region has the DNA TGCGCCAGCGGACAGGAGGTTAATTCACCCCTCCACTTT.

This rearrangement joins TRBV7-9 to TRBJ1-1, with D perhaps TRBD1 (5 bases). Germline loops: CDR1 SEHNR, CDR2 FQNEAQ (reference sequence). The germline V and J ends were trimmed by 5 bases and 1 base, with 11 bases remaining between them. The CDR3 spans 14 residues. CDR3 sequence reads: CASSPPGGNTEAFF. Written as DNA, the CDR3 is TGTGCCAGCAGCCCTCCGGGGGGGAACACTGAAGCTTTCTTT.

The chain links TRBV30 to TRBJ2-1, with TRBD2 identical over 12 bases. Germline loops: CDR1 GTSNPN, CDR2 SVGIG (reference sequence). Trimming cost V 4 bases and J 9 bases; bases outside gene matches: 13. This CDR3 has 16 residues. The CDR3 bases are TGTGCCTGGAACCGAGGAGGGCTAGCGGGAGGGTTTGAGCAGTTCTTC. Translated: CAWNRGGLAGGFEQFF.

The chain links TRBV30 to TRBJ1-4; D possibly corresponds to TRBD1 (5 bases). Germline V gene lookup returns CDR1 GTSNPN and CDR2 SVGIG (reference sequence). The V and J ends lost 4 bases and 4 bases respectively, with 16 bases between them. CDR3 length equals 15 residues. This CDR3 reads CAWNTGTTINEKLFF. The CDR3 region has the DNA TGTGCCTGGAATACCGGGACCACCATTAATGAAAAACTGTTTTTT.

This clone occurred once. The rearrangement uses TRBV18 and TRBJ2-1; the match to TRBD2 covers 11 bases. Germline lookup yields CDR1 KGHSH and CDR2 LQKENI. The V segment lost 2 bases and the J segment 9 bases; nucleotides outside the gene matches: 12. This CDR3 has 17 amino acids. The CDR3 bases are TGTGCCAGCTCACCAGCGTCCGGGACTAGCGGTTCAGGTGAGCAGTTCTTC. It specifies CASSPASGTSGSGEQFF.

V gene TRBV6-4 combines with J gene TRBJ1-6; no firm D call. The CDR3 contains 14 residues. Germline loops: CDR1 MRHNA, CDR2 SNTAGT. Trimming left V 5 bases short and J 4 bases short, with 9 bases between. The chain's CDR3 is CASSSTGYNSPLHF. In DNA, the CDR3 is TGTGCCAGCAGTTCGACGGGGTATAATTCACCCCTCCACTTT.

This clone was observed a single time. The same CDR3 arises from other DNA sequences in this sample as well. The chain joins TRBV19 to TRBJ1-6, with 8 bases fitting TRBD1. The germline V gene encodes CDR1 LNHDA and CDR2 SQIVND (reference sequence). The CDR3 loop spans 14 amino acids. V shed 4 bases and J 7 bases; nucleotides not matched to a gene: 3. CDR3 residues: CASSTRDRNSPLHF. CDR3 DNA sequence: TGTGCCAGTAGTACTCGGGACAGGAATTCACCCCTCCACTTT.

Worth noting for this clone: This CDR3 is also generated by other DNA sequences in the sample. The chain recombines TRBV9 with TRBJ2-3, with D perhaps given as TRBD1 or TRBD2 (5 bases each). The CDR3 length is 13 residues. Trimming shortened V by 0 bases and J by 4 bases, and 6 bases separated the two germline ends. CDR1 is SGDLS, CDR2 YYNGEE, per germline. The CDR3 reads CASSVGGPDTQYF. CDR3 sequence (DNA): TGTGCCAGCAGCGTAGGGGGACCAGATACGCAGTATTTT.

This clone turned up a few times. CDR3 DNA sequence: TGCGCCAGCAGCTTGGGGTCAGAACATCAGCCCCAGCATTTT. Amino acids: CASSLGSEHQPQHF. This rearrangement joins TRBV5-1 to TRBJ1-5; no firm D call. The CDR3 consists of 14 residues. CDR1 is SGHRS, CDR2 YFSETQ, per germline. Trimming took 0 bases from V and 5 from J, leaving 9 bases between them.

The CDR3 region is CASSPRDQTDLNTEAFF. The DNA of the CDR3 is TGTGCCAGCTCACCGCGCGATCAGACAGATTTAAACACTGAAGCTTTCTTT. This chain links TRBV18 with TRBJ1-1; maybe TRBD1 (5 bases). The CDR3 sequence is 17 residues long. The germline V gene encodes CDR1 KGHSH and CDR2 LQKENI. Trimming removed 3 bases from V and 2 bases from J, with 19 bases in between.

V usage is TRBV7-2 and J usage is TRBJ2-7, with 9 bases that match TRBD2. The CDR3 is made up of 16 amino acids. Germline CDR1 and CDR2: SGHTA and FQGNSA. The J segment lost 7 bases and the V segment lost 5 bases, leaving 15 bases of the junction unmatched. The CDR3 region is CASSRPEVAGVGEQYF. CDR3 bases: TGTGCCAGCAGCCGGCCGGAGGTAGCGGGAGTAGGTGAGCAGTACTTC.

The chain couples TRBV6-4 to TRBJ1-2, with D unclear. CDR1 is MRHNA, CDR2 SNTAGT, per germline. There are 15 residues in the CDR3. Trimming left V 0 bases short and J 2 bases short, with 10 bases between. CDR3 residues: CASSDSGRINYGYTF. In DNA, the CDR3 is TGTGCCAGCAGTGACTCAGGCCGAATAAACTATGGCTACACCTTC.

The chain has TRBV7-2 and TRBJ2-7; 11 nucleotides line up with TRBD2. Trimming removed 5 bases from V and 2 bases from J; junction bases left unmatched: 5. This CDR3 comprises 15 residues. Germline V gene data show CDR1 as SGHTA and CDR2 as FQGNSA. The CDR3 reads CASSQSGLAAYEQYF. The CDR3 bases are TGTGCCAGCAGCCAATCGGGACTAGCGGCCTACGAGCAGTACTTC.

V and J are TRBV5-5 and TRBJ2-7; D gene unclear. The ends were cut back, 0 bases at V and 4 bases at J, with 5 bases in the middle. Germline CDR1 SGHKS, CDR2 YYEKEE (reference sequence). The CDR3 length is 12 residues. DNA of the CDR3: TGTGCCAGCAGCTTGGGGCAGTACGAGCAGTACTTC. It encodes CASSLGQYEQYF. The full variable domain, with the rest looked up from reference TRBV5-5 and TRBJ2-7, is DAGVTQSPTHLIKTRGQQVTLRCSPISGHKSVSWYQQVLGQGPQFIFQYYEKEERGRGNFPDRFSARQFPNYSSELNVNALLLGDSALYLCASSLGQYEQYFGPGTRLTVT.

The J gene is TRBJ1-4, the V gene TRBV9; D remains ambiguous. The germline gives CDR1 SGDLS, CDR2 YYNGEE. There are 13 residues in the CDR3. Trimming left V 10 bases short and J 8 bases short, with 18 bases between. CDR3 sequence: CAGRPLLFEKLFF. CDR3 bases: TGTGCCGGCCGACCCTTACTATTCGAAAAACTGTTTTTT.

To note about this clone: Different DNA sequences within this sample yield the same CDR3. The chain joins TRBV28 to TRBJ1-5, with 9 bases identical to TRBD1. Per the germline V gene, CDR1 is MDHEN and CDR2 is SYDVKM. V lost 6 bases to trimming and J lost 2 bases; unmatched junction nucleotides: 5. The CDR3 consists of 15 residues. CDR3 nucleotide sequence: TGTGCCAGCAGCTTACAGGGGGCGGGCAATCAGCCCCAGCATTTT. It codes for CASSLQGAGNQPQHF.

The chain combines TRBV6-5 with TRBJ1-4, with 7 positions matching TRBD1. Per germline, CDR1 MNHEY and CDR2 SVGAGI. V dropped 5 bases and J dropped 7; count of bases not matched to a gene: 4. The CDR3 is 13 residues long. The CDR3 loop is CASSRGTAEKLFF. The CDR3 DNA reads TGTGCCAGCAGTCGGGGGACAGCTGAAAAACTGTTTTTT.

The chain combines TRBV2 with TRBJ1-6; D remains ambiguous. This CDR3 spans 16 amino acids. Germline CDR1 is SNHLY and CDR2 is FYNNEI. Trimming removed 7 bases at V and 7 bases at J, with 20 bases between. For the CDR3, the DNA is TGTGCCAGCACCCTACTGCAGACTAAATCGAATTCACCCCTCCACTTT. This translates into CASTLLQTKSNSPLHF.

The chain links TRBV5-1 to TRBJ1-6, with TRBD1 matching over 7 bases. The CDR3 loop spans 15 amino acids. Per germline, CDR1 SGHRS and CDR2 YFSETQ. V lost 4 bases to trimming and J lost 6 bases; unmatched junction nucleotides: 7. The CDR3 loop is CASSPEGAGNSPLHF. The CDR3 DNA is TGCGCCAGCAGCCCCGAGGGGGCCGGTAATTCACCCCTCCACTTT.

The V call is TRBV19, the J call TRBJ1-5; 9 nucleotides align to TRBD1. This CDR3 has 16 residues. CDR1 and CDR2 (germline): LNHDA, SQIVND (reference sequence). The junction had 6 bases not matched to a gene; V was cut back by 5 bases and J by 1 base. In DNA, the CDR3 is TGTGCCAGTAGTTTTACAGGGGGCAGGAGCAATCAGCCCCAGCATTTT. It encodes CASSFTGGRSNQPQHF. The full variable domain, rest sourced from reference TRBV19 and TRBJ1-5, is DGGITQSPKYLFRKEGQNVTLSCEQNLNHDAMYWYRQDPGQGLRLIYYSQIVNDFQKGDIAEGYSVSREKKESFPLTVTSAQKNPTAFYLCASSFTGGRSNQPQHFGDGTRLSIL.

V usage is TRBV6-1 and J usage is TRBJ1-5; 10 positions match TRBD1. The V gene's germline CDR1 is MNHNS and CDR2 SASEGT. The CDR3 runs 15 residues. Trimming at V came to 4 bases and at J to 5 bases, leaving 5 bases not matched to a gene. The CDR3 region is CASSGGDRGHQPQHF. The DNA for the CDR3 is TGTGCCAGCAGTGGGGGAGACAGGGGGCATCAGCCCCAGCATTTT.

This chain connects TRBV27 to TRBJ2-3; TRBD1 matches at 11 bases. CDR1 MNHEY and CDR2 SMNVEV come from the germline V gene (reference sequence). Losses at the gene ends were 5 bases for V and 4 bases for J; bases not matched to a gene: 5. This CDR3 has 15 residues. The CDR3 reads CASSPPGQGADTQYF. The CDR3, as DNA: TGTGCCAGCAGTCCCCCGGGACAGGGGGCAGATACGCAGTATTTT.

The rearrangement joins TRBV25-1 to TRBJ1-6; D perhaps matches TRBD1 (6 bases). The V end lost 5 bases, the J end lost 9 bases, and 20 bases lay between the germline ends. This CDR3 region has 16 residues. Germline V gene lookup returns CDR1 MGHDK and CDR2 SYGVNS. CDR3 protein: CASSRLMTGTGSPLHF. Here the CDR3 DNA reads TGTGCCAGCAGTAGATTAATGACAGGAACCGGTTCACCCCTCCACTTT.